This TCR beta chain was sequenced during a study of naive and memory T cell subsets. CD4 T cells were positively selected, then CD8 T cells from the CD4-negative fraction. Four subsets defined by CD45RA and CD27 were sorted after CD3, CD4, CD8 and live/dead staining. CDR1 and CDR2 from the germline V gene are SEHNR and FQNEAQ (reference sequence). V was pared by 3 bases and J by 1 base, with 5 bases of the junction left unmatched. The CDR3 runs 16 residues. Broader study findings: Especially in CD8 cells, naive repertoires contained a few larger clonotypes, possibly CD45RA-re-expressing memory cells. Over 85% of naive TCR sequences appeared only once, unlike memory subsets.

Ten or more counts support this clonotype. Its antigen is unidentified. An equimolar mix of two oligonucleotides served as the beta constant-region primer for TRBC1 and TRBC2. Four rounds of PCR amplified the ligated cDNA using nested alpha and beta constant-region primers plus SP2. TCRdb independently ran MiXCR on the UMI-ligation and nested PCR reads; one entry per CDR3 protein. This repertoire shows 99,000 or so distinct CDR3 sequences, approximately 14% found once; its top ten account for approximately 3%. Specimen: naive CD8+ T cells from blood. The chain joins TRBV7-9 to TRBJ1-1; 10 positions agree with TRBD1. The origin of this receptor is a human donor in good health. CDR3 in amino acids: CASSFGTGVWNTEAFF. As DNA, the CDR3 is TGTGCCAGCAGCTTCGGGACAGGGGTTTGGAACACTGAAGCTTTCTTT.